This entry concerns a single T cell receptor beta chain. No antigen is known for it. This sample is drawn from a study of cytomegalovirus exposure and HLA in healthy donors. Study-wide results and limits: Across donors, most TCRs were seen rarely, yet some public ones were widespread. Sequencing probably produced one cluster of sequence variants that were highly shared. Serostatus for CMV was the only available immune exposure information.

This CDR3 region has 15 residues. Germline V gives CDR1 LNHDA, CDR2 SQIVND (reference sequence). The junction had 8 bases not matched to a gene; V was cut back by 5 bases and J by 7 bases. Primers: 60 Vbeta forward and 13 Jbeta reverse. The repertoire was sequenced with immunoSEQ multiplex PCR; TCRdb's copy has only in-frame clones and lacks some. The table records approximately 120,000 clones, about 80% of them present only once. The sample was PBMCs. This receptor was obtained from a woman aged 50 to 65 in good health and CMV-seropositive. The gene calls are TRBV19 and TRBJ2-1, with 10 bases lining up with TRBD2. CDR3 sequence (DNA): TGTGCCAGTAGTGACTGGACTAGCGGTTCTAATGAGCAGTTCTTC. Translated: CASSDWTSGSNEQFF. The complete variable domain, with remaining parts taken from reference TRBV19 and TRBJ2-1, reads DGGITQSPKYLFRKEGQNVTLSCEQNLNHDAMYWYRQDPGQGLRLIYYSQIVNDFQKGDIAEGYSVSREKKESFPLTVTSAQKNPTAFYLCASSDWTSGSNEQFFGPGTRLTVL.